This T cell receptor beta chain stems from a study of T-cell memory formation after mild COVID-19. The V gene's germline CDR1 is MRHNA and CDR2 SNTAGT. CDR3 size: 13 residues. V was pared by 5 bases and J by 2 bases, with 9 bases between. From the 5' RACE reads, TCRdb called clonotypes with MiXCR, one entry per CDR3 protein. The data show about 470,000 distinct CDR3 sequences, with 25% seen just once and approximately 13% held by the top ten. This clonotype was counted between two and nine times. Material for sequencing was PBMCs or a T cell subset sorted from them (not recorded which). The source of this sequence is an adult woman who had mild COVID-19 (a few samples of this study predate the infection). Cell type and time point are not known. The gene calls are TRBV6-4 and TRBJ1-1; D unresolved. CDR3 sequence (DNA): TGTGCCAGCAGTCTACACAGCAACACTGAAGCTTTCTTT. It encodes CASSLHSNTEAFF.